This T cell receptor beta chain was profiled in a study of identical twins. Through template switching, a universal primer site was introduced, and the cDNA contained unique molecular identifiers. TCRdb recomputed calls from the 5' RACE reads with MiXCR, one row per CDR3 protein. The sample carries over 500,000 distinct CDR3 sequences, 22% recorded once. Many counts were recorded for this clonotype. Germline CDR1 is SQVTM and CDR2 is ANQGSEA. With 4 bases clipped from V and 5 bases from J, the junction kept 8 bases outside the gene matches. CDR3 length: 14 residues. These data are also associated with another study on T cells expressing NK-cell markers.

The sequencing input was CD4+ T cells sorted from blood. The chain is built from TRBV29-1 and TRBJ2-3, with TRBD1 identical over 8 bases. The origin of this receptor is a woman younger than 35 in good health. CDR3 protein: CSVGDRGSGDTQYF. Here the CDR3 DNA reads TGCAGCGTTGGAGACAGGGGCTCGGGAGATACGCAGTATTTT.